A single sample gave rise to the 23 T cell receptor beta chains below, sequenced in a study of cytomegalovirus exposure and HLA in healthy donors. The method was immunoSEQ multiplex PCR; TCRdb's version includes in-frame clones alone and lacks a portion of them. This sample has approximately 110,000 clones; just under 95% occur once, and the top ten carry less than 1.5%. The sequencing input was PBMCs. The receptors stem from a woman aged 18-29 years in good health and CMV-seronegative.

This chain links TRBV19 with TRBJ1-3; TRBD1 matches 9 bases. V lost 4 bases, J lost 5 bases, and 6 bases stayed unmatched. Germline loops: CDR1 LNHDA, CDR2 SQIVND (reference sequence). CDR3 length equals 15 residues. The DNA of the CDR3 is TGTGCCAGTAGTAGCCCTGGGACAGGGCGAAACACCATATATTTT. Protein: CASSSPGTGRNTIYF. Combining the CDR3 with reference TRBV19 and TRBJ1-3 gives the whole variable domain DGGITQSPKYLFRKEGQNVTLSCEQNLNHDAMYWYRQDPGQGLRLIYYSQIVNDFQKGDIAEGYSVSREKKESFPLTVTSAQKNPTAFYLCASSSPGTGRNTIYFGEGSWLTVV.

This chain connects TRBV5-1 to TRBJ2-1, with TRBD2 matching 7 bases. The germline V gene has CDR1 SGHRS and CDR2 YFSETQ. The length of the CDR3 is 15 residues. V lost 1 base, J lost 8 bases, and 9 bases stayed unmatched. Written as DNA, the CDR3 is TGCGCCAGCAGCTTGCCGGACGGGAGGAATGATGAGCAGTTCTTC. Residues: CASSLPDGRNDEQFF.

This chain joins TRBV5-1 and TRBJ2-1, with 8 nucleotides matching TRBD2. This CDR3 spans 15 amino acids. The J segment lost 6 bases and the V segment lost 4 bases, leaving 9 bases of the junction unmatched. The germline V gene has CDR1 SGHRS and CDR2 YFSETQ. DNA for the CDR3: TGCGCCAGCAGCCTTACGGGAGGGGATTTCAATGAGCAGTTCTTC. Amino acid sequence: CASSLTGGDFNEQFF.

The chain carries TRBV29-1 and TRBJ1-2; 10 nucleotides line up with TRBD1. The CDR3 consists of 12 residues. Trimming cost V 8 bases and J 9 bases; bases outside gene matches: 9. The germline V gene encodes CDR1 SQVTM and CDR2 ANQGSEA. CDR3 region: CSTHRDRGSYTF. Written as DNA, the CDR3 is TGCAGCACCCACCGGGACAGGGGAAGCTACACCTTC.

The rearrangement uses TRBV6-5 and TRBJ1-5; perhaps TRBD1 as D (5 bases). CDR1 and CDR2 (germline): MNHEY, SVGAGI. There are 13 residues in the CDR3. Trimming removed 2 bases at V and 6 bases at J, with 8 bases between. CDR3 coding DNA: TGTGCCAGCAGTTACAGGGGTTTTCAGCCCCAGCATTTT. It translates to CASSYRGFQPQHF.

The chain employs TRBV9 and TRBJ2-6; D might be TRBD1 (5 bases). Trimming took off 4 bases at V and 2 bases at J, with 10 bases between the two ends. The CDR3 consists of 15 residues. CDR1 and CDR2 from the germline V gene are SGDLS and YYNGEE. For the CDR3, the DNA is TGTGCCAGCAGCCCAACGACAGCTGGGGCCAACGTCCTGACTTTC. It encodes CASSPTTAGANVLTF.

The chain employs TRBV4-2 and TRBJ2-7; D call uncertain. The CDR3 sequence is 15 residues long. Per germline, CDR1 LGHNA and CDR2 YNFKEQ. V gave up 0 bases and J gave up 1 base, with 10 bases separating them. The CDR3 bases are TGTGCCAGCAGCCAAGATCATCGCGAGTCCTACGAGCAGTACTTC. Residues: CASSQDHRESYEQYF.

This chain connects TRBV6-1 to TRBJ2-5, with a tentative D call TRBD2 (5 bases). Trimming pared 5 bases from V and 4 bases from J, leaving 11 bases between. Germline V gene sequence: CDR1 MNHNS, CDR2 SASEGT. The CDR3 consists of 13 residues. The CDR3 DNA reads TGTGCCAGCAGTCCTACTAGTGGAGAGACCCAGTACTTC. This sequence encodes CASSPTSGETQYF.

The rearrangement uses TRBV2 and TRBJ1-6; 7 nucleotides agree with TRBD1. Germline CDR1 and CDR2: SNHLY and FYNNEI. V gave up 11 bases and J gave up 6 bases; unmatched junction bases: 10. CDR3 size: 14 residues. Here the CDR3 reads CACQRDRTNSPLHF. The DNA of the CDR3 is TGTGCCTGTCAAAGGGACAGAACTAATTCACCCCTCCACTTT.

This sequence joins TRBV7-2 and TRBJ2-2; D is unresolved. Per the germline V gene, CDR1 is SGHTA and CDR2 is FQGNSA. Trimming stripped 3 bases from V and 4 bases from J, with 9 bases between. The length of the CDR3 is 14 residues. Here the CDR3 reads CASSFSQSTGELFF. In DNA form, the CDR3 reads TGTGCCAGCAGCTTCAGTCAGTCCACCGGGGAGCTGTTTTTT.

This clone was detected once. This chain links TRBV5-1 with TRBJ2-7; 8 bases agree with TRBD1. Germline lookup yields CDR1 SGHRS and CDR2 YFSETQ. The CDR3 extends over 15 amino acids. V shed 5 bases, J shed 3 bases, and the junction held 10 bases outside the gene matches. CDR3 loop: CASSSTGAAGYEQYF. CDR3 nucleotides: TGCGCCAGCAGTTCGACAGGGGCGGCGGGCTACGAGCAGTACTTC.

This chain connects TRBV30 to TRBJ2-5, with 7 bases aligning to TRBD1. This CDR3 spans 15 amino acids. Germline CDR1 GTSNPN, CDR2 SVGIG (reference sequence). The V gene end was trimmed by 5 bases and the J gene end by 2 bases; junction bases not matched to a gene: 11. The CDR3 spells CAWLPGQTQQETQYF. The CDR3 DNA is TGTGCCTGGCTTCCGGGACAGACGCAACAAGAGACCCAGTACTTC.

The DNA for the CDR3 is TGTGCCAGCAGTCAGGCGAACACCGGGGAGCTGTTTTTT. This gives the protein CASSQANTGELFF. The chain joins TRBV6-4 to TRBJ2-2; D is undetermined. Germline V lookup: CDR1 MRHNA, CDR2 SNTAGT. The CDR3 has 13 amino acids. V was cut by 5 bases and J by 0 bases, with 4 bases left in between.

The chain is built from TRBV6-5 and TRBJ2-3; TRBD2 matches 9 bases. CDR3 length: 16 residues. J was trimmed by 5 bases and V by 2 bases; bases with no gene match: 8. The germline V gene encodes CDR1 MNHEY and CDR2 SVGAGI. CDR3 sequence reads: CASSYQGGGAGDTQYF. The DNA of the CDR3 is TGTGCCAGCAGTTACCAAGGCGGGGGGGCGGGAGATACGCAGTATTTT.

The chain recombines TRBV7-9 with TRBJ1-4; possibly TRBD1 for D (6 bases). CDR1 is SEHNR and CDR2 is FQNEAQ in the germline V gene (reference sequence). This CDR3 is 17 amino acids long. With 2 bases removed from V and 3 bases from J, the gap between germline ends came to 16 bases. The DNA for the CDR3 is TGTGCCAGCAGCTTACCACAGGGTGAGGGGCCTAATGAAAAACTGTTTTTT. It specifies CASSLPQGEGPNEKLFF.

The gene calls are TRBV6-5 and TRBJ1-1, with unresolved D. The CDR3 runs to 13 residues. V shed 7 bases and J shed 1 base, with 10 bases lying between them. Germline CDR1 is MNHEY and CDR2 is SVGAGI. In DNA, the CDR3 is TGTGCCAGCATGTGGGCATCGAACACTGAAGCTTTCTTT. Translated: CASMWASNTEAFF.

The chain couples TRBV9 to TRBJ1-1; tentative D call: TRBD1 (5 bases). V lost 3 bases, J lost 3 bases, and 12 bases lay in between. Germline CDR1 and CDR2: SGDLS and YYNGEE. The CDR3 is made up of 14 amino acids. CDR3: CASSAQVADTEAFF. The CDR3 DNA sequence: TGTGCCAGCAGCGCACAGGTTGCGGACACTGAAGCTTTCTTT.

V gene TRBV5-6 combines with J gene TRBJ2-1; D is possibly TRBD1 (5 bases). Trimming left V 3 bases short and J 6 bases short, with 22 bases between. This CDR3 has 17 residues. From germline, CDR1 is SGHDT and CDR2 YYEEEE. As DNA, the CDR3 is TGTGCCAGCAGCTCCCTCTCTGGGGCCCTTTCGTTCAATGAGCAGTTCTTC. Amino acid sequence: CASSSLSGALSFNEQFF.

V usage is TRBV6-5 and J usage is TRBJ2-7; 10 nucleotides agree with TRBD1. J was trimmed by 2 bases and V by 6 bases; bases with no gene match: 4. CDR3 length: 14 amino acids. Germline-derived CDR1 and CDR2 are MNHEY and SVGAGI. In DNA, the CDR3 is TGTGCCAGCAGGTCCGGGACAGGGGCCTACGAGCAGTACTTC. Translating it yields CASRSGTGAYEQYF.

This chain uses TRBV30 with TRBJ2-3, with 9 bases matching TRBD1. The CDR3 covers 13 residues. J gave up 2 bases and V 5 bases, and 2 bases lay outside the gene matches. CDR1 and CDR2 from the germline V gene are GTSNPN and SVGIG (reference sequence). This CDR3 is CAWGTGSTDTQYF. The CDR3 region has the DNA TGTGCCTGGGGGACAGGGTCCACAGATACGCAGTATTTT.

The CDR3 coding sequence is TGCGCCAGCAGCTTCGGGGGTGACACCGGGGAGCTGTTTTTT. As protein: CASSFGGDTGELFF. This chain connects TRBV5-1 to TRBJ2-2, with TRBD2 as a possible D gene (6 bases). CDR3 length equals 14 residues. CDR1 and CDR2 (germline): SGHRS, YFSETQ. Trimming removed 2 bases from V and 3 bases from J, with 8 bases in between.

The chain links TRBV11-2 to TRBJ2-3; 13 bases are a match to TRBD2. Trimming took 7 bases from V and 4 from J; bases not matched to a gene: 5. Germline CDR1 reads SGHAT; CDR2 reads FQNNGV. CDR3 length: 15 amino acids. CDR3 nucleotide sequence: TGTGCCAGCAAGGAACTAGCGGGAGGGCCAGATACGCAGTATTTT. Translated, it gives CASKELAGGPDTQYF.

The rearrangement links TRBV12-5 to TRBJ2-1; possible D gene TRBD2, 7 bases. V was shortened by 3 bases and J by 3 bases, with 12 bases between the two germline ends. The germline CDR1 and CDR2 sequences are LGHNT and FRNRAP. This CDR3 region has 15 residues. Written as DNA, the CDR3 is TGTGCTAGTGGTTTACAGGGAGGGAACTACAATGAGCAGTTCTTC. Its protein is CASGLQGGNYNEQFF.